One and the same sample provided the 18 T cell receptor beta chains below, sequenced in a study of human T cells and chemical hapten exposure. Time point in this sample: patch test 2, 6 weeks after DPC sensitization. Treatment of the sample: therapeutic diphenylcyclopropenone sensitization with weekly scalp DPC. TCRdb re-called the RACE reads with MiXCR, one entry per CDR3 protein. The sample carries 120,000 to 150,000 distinct CDR3 sequences, around 11% recorded once. Specimen: whole blood, collected in connection with sensitization to the hapten diphenylcyclopropenone (DPC). These receptors originate from a woman in her 50s with alopecia areata. Some clones in this sample may be carry-over from other donors' samples.

This clonotype was recorded many times. The gene calls are TRBV4-3 and TRBJ1-6, with a weak D call TRBD1 (6 bases). V dropped 0 bases and J dropped 13 bases, with 10 bases sitting between them. CDR3 length: 13 residues. Germline V gene lookup returns CDR1 LGHNA and CDR2 YSLEER. This CDR3 is CASSQEEGGPLHF. For the CDR3, the DNA is TGCGCCAGCAGCCAAGAAGAGGGGGGGCCCCTCCACTTT.

There are many counts of this clonotype. This chain joins TRBV4-1 and TRBJ2-7, with D possibly TRBD2 on 6 matching bases. V was trimmed by 0 bases and J by 0 bases, leaving 12 bases between them. The germline V gene encodes CDR1 MGHRA and CDR2 YSYEKL. The CDR3 length is 16 residues. Written as DNA, the CDR3 is TGCGCCAGCAGCCAAGATCCAGCGGGCCTCTCCTACGAGCAGTACTTC. Translation gives CASSQDPAGLSYEQYF.

The chain combines TRBV6-2 or TRBV6-3 with TRBJ2-2; 7 nucleotides agree with TRBD1. The V gene end was trimmed by 11 bases and the J gene end by 3 bases; junction bases not matched to a gene: 9. Germline V lookup: CDR1 MNHEY, CDR2 SVGEGT. CDR3 length: 14 amino acids. CDR3 nucleotide sequence: TGTGCCGGTTCGGGACAGATATACACCGGGGAGCTGTTTTTT. This encodes CAGSGQIYTGELFF.

The J gene is TRBJ2-7, the V gene TRBV10-2; perhaps TRBD1 as D (6 bases). The germline gives CDR1 WSHSY, CDR2 SAAADI. The CDR3 has 14 amino acids. CDR3 in DNA: TGCGCAGACTGCCTTGACAGGCCCTCCTACGAGCAGTACTTC. This gives the protein CADCLDRPSYEQYF.

This clonotype was counted many times. This sequence joins TRBV3-1 and TRBJ1-1; D unresolved. The length of the CDR3 is 14 residues. With 4 bases removed from V and 0 bases from J, the gap between germline ends came to 9 bases. Germline CDR1 LGHDT, CDR2 YNNKEL (reference sequence). The CDR3 nucleotides read TGTGCCAGCAGCCCCGACACCTTGAACACTGAAGCTTTCTTT. Protein sequence: CASSPDTLNTEAFF. Variable domain in full (rest from reference TRBV3-1 and TRBJ1-1): DTAVSQTPKYLVTQMGNDKSIKCEQNLGHDTMYWYKQDSKKFLKIMFSYNNKELIINETVPNRFSPKSPDKAHLNLHINSLELGDSAVYFCASSPDTLNTEAFFGQGTRLTVV.

This clonotype was picked up a small number of times. The chain employs TRBV18 and TRBJ2-2, with 13 nucleotides matching TRBD2. Germline V gene data show CDR1 as KGHSH and CDR2 as LQKENI. CDR3 length: 16 residues. The V segment lost 3 bases and the J segment 8 bases; nucleotides outside the gene matches: 6. CDR3: CASSPGRTSGRGELFF. The CDR3 DNA is TGTGCCAGCTCACCGGGCCGGACTAGCGGGAGAGGGGAGCTGTTTTTT.

In its sample, this clonotype was seen many times. This chain uses TRBV11-2 with TRBJ2-5; weak D call: TRBD2 (6 bases). The V end was cut by 5 bases, the J end by 4 bases, with 17 bases between. Looked up from germline, CDR1 is SGHAT and CDR2 is FQNNGV. The CDR3 spans 15 residues. CDR3 in DNA: TGTGCCAGCAGCCCAAGAGGGGCGGGACTAGAGACCCAGTACTTC. It codes for CASSPRGAGLETQYF.

The chain uses TRBV21-1 and TRBJ1-2; the D segment call TRBD1 is taken from the table without a DNA check. TRBV21-1 is annotated as a pseudogene. CDR3 size: 15 residues. The CDR3 nucleotides read TGTGCCAGCAGCCTCGGACAGCGAAATAGCTATGGCTACACCTTC. This sequence encodes CASSLGQRNSYGYTF.

This clonotype was detected many times. CDR3 nucleotide sequence: TGTGCCAGCAGCGTAGGGGGCCGGGACAGGGTAGCCGAGCAGTACTTC. Residues: CASSVGGRDRVAEQYF. The rearrangement links TRBV9 to TRBJ2-7; 9 nucleotides agree with TRBD1. Unmatched junction bases numbered 10, after V lost 0 bases and J lost 6 bases. The CDR3 is made up of 16 amino acids. Per the germline V gene, CDR1 is SGDLS and CDR2 is YYNGEE.

V usage is TRBV20-1 and J usage is TRBJ2-1, with D uncertain. The CDR3 loop spans 16 amino acids. V was clipped by 1 base and J by 1 base, with 14 bases between them. The germline CDR1 and CDR2 sequences are DFQATT and SNEGSKA (reference sequence). CDR3 nucleotide sequence: TGCAGTGCTAGAGCCCCAGCCCCACGATCCTACAATGAGCAGTTCTTC. This encodes CSARAPAPRSYNEQFF.

The V gene is TRBV20-1, the J gene TRBJ2-7; 10 bases align to TRBD2. The CDR3 consists of 16 residues. Germline V lookup: CDR1 DFQATT, CDR2 SNEGSKA (reference sequence). The ends lost 0 bases at V and 7 bases at J; junction bases unmatched: 12. The CDR3 protein is CSARERTSGVRWEQYF. CDR3 nucleotide sequence: TGCAGTGCTAGAGAACGCACTAGCGGGGTGAGGTGGGAGCAGTACTTC.

The genes are TRBV7-2 and TRBJ2-3, with TRBD1 as a possible D gene (6 bases). V lost 4 bases, J lost 3 bases, and 14 bases lay in between. The V gene's germline CDR1 is SGHTA and CDR2 FQGNSA. The CDR3 has 15 amino acids. The CDR3 DNA reads as TGTGCCAGCAGCTCACCGCGGACAGCAACAGATACGCAGTATTTT. Amino acid sequence: CASSSPRTATDTQYF.

The rearrangement links TRBV5-4 to TRBJ2-3, with D possibly matching TRBD2 (7 bases). The germline gives CDR1 SGHNT, CDR2 YYREEE (reference sequence). V was cut by 2 bases and J by 8 bases, with 9 bases left in between. The CDR3 loop spans 12 amino acids. CDR3 coding DNA: TGTGCCAGCAGCTTCGGGGGGCCTACGCAGTATTTT. Residues: CASSFGGPTQYF.

The chain employs TRBV12-3 or TRBV12-4 and TRBJ2-2; no clear D gene. Trimming took off 8 bases at V and 6 bases at J, with 13 bases between the two ends. This CDR3 region has 13 residues. Here the CDR3 reads CASPPPQPGELFF. The DNA of the CDR3 is TGTGCCAGCCCCCCTCCTCAGCCCGGGGAGCTGTTTTTT.

The sample holds a few counts of this clonotype. This chain joins TRBV6-5 and TRBJ1-5; the match to TRBD1 covers 10 bases. V trimming: 6 bases; J trimming: 6 bases; junction bases outside the gene matches: 5. Germline assignment: CDR1 MNHEY and CDR2 SVGAGI. The CDR3 totals 14 residues. CDR3 in amino acids: CASRRDRGGQPQHF. The DNA of the CDR3 is TGTGCCAGCAGGAGGGACAGGGGCGGTCAGCCCCAGCATTTT.

This clonotype was observed at least ten times. The CDR3 loop is CASSDRGSPAHEQYF. The CDR3 bases are TGTGCCAGCAGTGACAGGGGCTCTCCGGCCCACGAGCAGTACTTC. The V gene is TRBV6-2 or TRBV6-3, the J gene TRBJ2-7; TRBD1 matches at 8 bases. CDR1 is MNHEY and CDR2 is SVGEGT in the germline V gene. This CDR3 is built from 15 residues. V trimming: 5 bases; J trimming: 5 bases; junction bases outside the gene matches: 11.

This clonotype came up a few times. This chain links TRBV29-1 with TRBJ2-7; 7 positions match TRBD1. V lost 7 bases and J lost 7; bases outside the gene matches: 16. The germline V gene encodes CDR1 SQVTM and CDR2 ANQGSEA. The CDR3 consists of 14 residues. The CDR3, as DNA: TGCAGCGGCACGGACAGGTATACCCCATCTGAGCAGTACTTC. The encoded protein is CSGTDRYTPSEQYF.

This clonotype showed up just a few times. V gene TRBV5-1 combines with J gene TRBJ2-7; D is undetermined. CDR1 is SGHRS and CDR2 is YFSETQ in the germline V gene. The V end was cut by 3 bases, the J end by 6 bases, with 13 bases between. The CDR3 contains 13 residues. Written as DNA, the CDR3 is TGCGCCAGCAGCTACCGTCCTGACGGCGAGCAGTACTTC. This encodes CASSYRPDGEQYF.